The 27 T cell receptor beta chains below all came from one sample that was sequenced in a study of T cells in Graves' hyperthyroidism and ophthalmopathy. It was RNA transcripts that yielded the amplified TCR beta CDR3 regions. When the TCR CDR3 underwent first-round RT-PCR, the HTBI primer set was used. TCRdb processed the multiplex PCR reads anew with MiXCR; each CDR3 protein has one entry. The table has approximately 600,000 distinct CDR3 sequences, approximately 15% seen once; the top ten hold 5.8%. The sequenced material came from blood. These receptors were taken from a woman in her twenties or thirties with Graves' hyperthyroidism that later progressed to Graves' ophthalmopathy.

At least ten counts were recorded for this clonotype. The genes are TRBV7-2 and TRBJ2-3; 9 positions agree with TRBD2. V shed 4 bases and J 3 bases; nucleotides not matched to a gene: 8. The CDR3 has 16 residues. Germline CDR1 SGHTA, CDR2 FQGNSA. The CDR3 loop is CASSSRSGRETDTQYF. Written as DNA, the CDR3 is TGTGCCAGCAGCTCGCGTAGCGGGAGAGAGACAGATACGCAGTATTTT.

This clonotype was observed many times. The rearrangement joins TRBV28 to TRBJ2-7; the match to TRBD1 covers 10 bases. Germline assignment: CDR1 MDHEN and CDR2 SYDVKM. CDR3 length: 14 residues. V was pared by 6 bases and J by 6 bases, with 8 bases of the junction left unmatched. The CDR3 DNA is TGTGCCAGCAGCTTCCGGGACAGGGGACTCGAGCAGTACTTC. It codes for CASSFRDRGLEQYF.

This clonotype has ten or more counts. This rearrangement joins TRBV28 to TRBJ2-7; 8 bases match TRBD2. After removal of 8 bases from V and 5 bases from J, the junction contained 8 bases not matched to a gene. This CDR3 region has 13 residues. Germline CDR1 MDHEN, CDR2 SYDVKM. This CDR3 reads CASGRGGFDEQYF. CDR3 DNA: TGTGCCAGCGGTCGGGGGGGGTTCGACGAGCAGTACTTC.

The CDR3: CSVTVQGATGELFF. In DNA, the CDR3 is TGCAGCGTAACGGTACAGGGGGCTACCGGGGAGCTGTTTTTT. The chain carries TRBV29-1 and TRBJ2-2, with TRBD1 matching 9 bases. Germline trimming cut 6 bases from V and 5 bases from J; bases unmatched to any gene: 7. The CDR3 extends over 14 amino acids. Germline V gene sequence: CDR1 SQVTM, CDR2 ANQGSEA.

This clonotype was found many times. V and J are TRBV20-1 and TRBJ2-7, with TRBD1 matching 11 bases. Germline CDR1 DFQATT, CDR2 SNEGSKA (reference sequence). The CDR3 contains 14 residues. V was pared by 8 bases and J by 3 bases, with 9 bases of the junction left unmatched. As DNA, the CDR3 is TGCAGTATCGGAAAGGACAGGGGGCACTACGAGCAGTACTTC. Translation gives CSIGKDRGHYEQYF.

This clonotype was seen a few times. J is TRBJ1-1 and V is TRBV13, with 8 bases aligning to TRBD1. Germline-derived CDR1 and CDR2 are PRHDT and FYEKMQ (reference sequence). This CDR3 comprises 13 residues. J lost 7 bases, V lost 5 bases, and 6 bases had no gene match. The CDR3 loop reads CASSTDRGLEAFF. The CDR3 nucleotides read TGTGCCAGCAGCACTGACAGGGGCCTTGAAGCTTTCTTT.

The sample holds a few counts of this clonotype. V usage is TRBV12-3 or TRBV12-4 and J usage is TRBJ1-2, with D perhaps TRBD1 (6 bases). V was trimmed by 5 bases and J by 4 bases, leaving 17 bases between them. This CDR3 region has 15 residues. The CDR3 here is CASSPDSPRSYGYTF. The CDR3 nucleotides are TGTGCCAGCAGTCCGGACAGCCCGAGGAGCTATGGCTACACCTTC.

Many counts were recorded for this clonotype. This chain uses TRBV10-1 with TRBJ1-6; possible D gene TRBD1, 5 bases. V lost 3 bases to trimming and J lost 8 bases, with 8 bases between them. Germline loops: CDR1 WNHNN, CDR2 SYGVQD (reference sequence). The CDR3 sequence is 13 residues long. The CDR3: CASSDRVDSPLHF. The CDR3 DNA reads as TGCGCCAGCAGTGACAGGGTGGATTCACCCCTCCACTTT.

This clonotype was recorded many times. The rearrangement joins TRBV27 to TRBJ2-7; TRBD2 is a possible D gene (6 bases). Germline values: CDR1 MNHEY, CDR2 SMNVEV (reference sequence). V dropped 6 bases and J dropped 4 bases, with 13 bases sitting between them. The CDR3 extends over 13 amino acids. CDR3 amino acids: CASSYLAQYEQYF. The CDR3 coding sequence is TGTGCCAGCAGCTATCTAGCGCAGTACGAGCAGTACTTC.

This clonotype came up many times. The V call is TRBV15, the J call TRBJ1-5; D uncertain. The V gene lost 1 base and the J gene lost 2 bases, with 9 bases spanning the gap. Germline CDR1 and CDR2: LNHNV and YYDKDF (reference sequence). The CDR3 runs 15 residues. The CDR3 is CATSRGRTGNQPQHF. CDR3 DNA sequence: TGTGCCACCAGCAGAGGCAGGACGGGCAATCAGCCCCAGCATTTT.

This clonotype was seen many times. V is TRBV7-2 and J is TRBJ2-1; D gene unclear. Trimming left V 1 base short and J 7 bases short, with 11 bases between. The germline CDR1 and CDR2 sequences are SGHTA and FQGNSA. There are 14 residues in the CDR3. The CDR3 coding sequence is TGTGCCAGCAGCTTAGATCGTTCGGTGAATGAGCAGTTCTTC. This gives the protein CASSLDRSVNEQFF.

This clonotype came up once. This chain links TRBV12-3 or TRBV12-4 with TRBJ1-5; 8 positions match TRBD1. The CDR3 sequence is 14 residues long. V lost 5 bases and J lost 5; bases outside the gene matches: 5. The CDR3 region is CASSPGGAYQPQHF. As DNA, the CDR3 is TGTGCCAGCAGTCCAGGGGGCGCGTATCAGCCCCAGCATTTT.

This clonotype was recorded at least ten times. The chain uses TRBV3-1 and TRBJ1-1; D gene uncertain. CDR1 and CDR2 (germline): LGHDT, YNNKEL (reference sequence). Trimming pared 5 bases from V and 11 bases from J, leaving 18 bases between. The CDR3 has 13 amino acids. The CDR3 protein is CASSESSGLLAFF. Here the CDR3 DNA reads TGTGCCAGCAGCGAATCGTCCGGGTTGTTGGCTTTCTTT.

This clonotype was recorded many times. The V and J genes are TRBV28 and TRBJ1-1; D is ambiguous. This CDR3 spans 12 amino acids. Germline assignment: CDR1 MDHEN and CDR2 SYDVKM. V was clipped by 2 bases and J by 10 bases, with 11 bases between them. CDR3 DNA sequence: TGTGCCAGCAGTTTACTGGAAAGTACAGCTTTCTTT. As protein: CASSLLESTAFF.

This sequence joins TRBV20-1 and TRBJ2-7; D perhaps matches TRBD2 (6 bases). This CDR3 has 12 amino acids. Germline CDR1 is DFQATT and CDR2 is SNEGSKA (reference sequence). V dropped 4 bases and J dropped 3 bases, with 10 bases sitting between them. In DNA form, the CDR3 reads TGCAGTGCTACGGGAGTCCACTACGAGCAGTACTTC. Protein sequence: CSATGVHYEQYF.

This clonotype appeared a few times. This chain connects TRBV24-1 to TRBJ2-2; D may be TRBD1 (5 bases). Germline CDR1 KGHDR, CDR2 SFDVKD. The CDR3 consists of 13 residues. V lost 5 bases, J lost 6 bases, and 9 bases lay in between. CDR3 protein: CATSAMGPGELFF. The CDR3 DNA is TGTGCCACCAGTGCTATGGGGCCCGGGGAGCTGTTTTTT.

This clonotype was counted a few times. The CDR3 nucleotides read TGCGCCAGCAGCCCACTCTACCGACTAGCGGGAAGCTACGAGCAGTACTTC. Amino acid sequence: CASSPLYRLAGSYEQYF. The V and J genes are TRBV4-1 and TRBJ2-7; 11 bases are a match to TRBD2. The V and J ends lost 4 bases and 3 bases, in that order; junction bases with no gene match: 11. Germline lookup yields CDR1 MGHRA and CDR2 YSYEKL. The CDR3 extends over 17 amino acids.

This chain joins TRBV12-3 or TRBV12-4 and TRBJ2-3; 8 nucleotides agree with TRBD1. V gave up 4 bases and J gave up 1 base; unmatched junction bases: 10. The CDR3 is 17 residues long. This CDR3 reads CASSSSDRGSGTDTQYF. Written as DNA, the CDR3 is TGTGCCAGCAGTTCCTCCGACAGGGGATCGGGCACAGATACGCAGTATTTT.

The CDR3 region is CASSYLGGPYNEQFF. CDR3 sequence (DNA): TGTGCCAGCAGTTACCTGGGAGGGCCCTACAATGAGCAGTTCTTC. The chain uses TRBV6-5 and TRBJ2-1, with TRBD2 matching 7 bases. The germline CDR1 and CDR2 sequences are MNHEY and SVGAGI. This CDR3 spans 15 amino acids. V shed 2 bases and J 2 bases; nucleotides not matched to a gene: 3.

V and J are TRBV19 and TRBJ2-1, with TRBD1 matching 8 bases. This CDR3 region has 17 residues. Germline assignment: CDR1 LNHDA and CDR2 SQIVND (reference sequence). The trim removed 3 bases at V and 1 base at J, leaving 8 bases unmatched. The CDR3 coding sequence is TGTGCCAGTAGTATGTTAGGACAGGGAGAGTCCTACAATGAGCAGTTCTTC. Its protein product is CASSMLGQGESYNEQFF.

This clonotype was counted many times. V gene TRBV12-3 or TRBV12-4 combines with J gene TRBJ2-7; D could derive from TRBD1 or TRBD2 (5 bases each). The ends were cut back, 5 bases at V and 2 bases at J, with 13 bases in the middle. The CDR3 runs to 14 residues. CDR3 sequence: CASSRDGFTYEQYF. Here the CDR3 DNA reads TGTGCCAGCAGTAGGGACGGATTCACCTACGAGCAGTACTTC.

The sample holds a few counts of this clonotype. The CDR3 sequence is CASSWILGGQYEQYF. The DNA for the CDR3 is TGTGCCAGCAGTTGGATACTAGGGGGCCAGTACGAGCAGTACTTC. This chain joins TRBV27 and TRBJ2-7, with 7 bases identical to TRBD1. CDR1 is MNHEY, CDR2 SMNVEV, per germline (reference sequence). With V trimmed by 4 bases and J by 4 bases, 10 bases remained unmatched. This CDR3 comprises 15 residues.

This clonotype has more than one count but fewer than ten. This chain joins TRBV7-2 and TRBJ2-4; tentatively, D is TRBD2 (6 bases). The CDR3 totals 13 residues. Trimming removed 5 bases at V and 7 bases at J, with 12 bases between. Germline V gene sequence: CDR1 SGHTA, CDR2 FQGNSA. The CDR3 here is CASSPRESNIQYF. The CDR3 region has the DNA TGTGCCAGCAGCCCTCGGGAGAGCAACATTCAGTACTTC.

This clonotype was seen at least ten times. V is TRBV6-1 and J is TRBJ1-4; 7 nucleotides align to TRBD1. CDR1 and CDR2 from the germline V gene are MNHNS and SASEGT. The CDR3 extends over 15 amino acids. Losses at the gene ends were 6 bases for V and 8 bases for J; bases not matched to a gene: 12. This CDR3 reads CASRIPGQYEEKLFF. CDR3 in DNA: TGTGCCAGCAGAATCCCGGGACAGTACGAAGAAAAACTGTTTTTT.

The gene calls are TRBV7-3 and TRBJ1-3; D remains unclear. V lost 4 bases to trimming and J lost 2 bases, with 6 bases between them. The CDR3 covers 13 residues. The germline V gene has CDR1 SGHTA and CDR2 FQGTGA. The CDR3 loop reads CASSSLPGNTIYF. The DNA for the CDR3 is TGTGCCAGCAGCTCACTGCCTGGAAACACCATATATTTT.

This chain connects TRBV28 to TRBJ2-7, with no clear D. V shed 10 bases and J shed 5 bases, with 15 bases lying between them. Germline CDR1 MDHEN, CDR2 SYDVKM. The CDR3 loop spans 12 amino acids. CDR3 sequence reads: CATDTVLDEQYF. CDR3 sequence (DNA): TGTGCCACCGACACGGTCCTAGACGAGCAGTACTTC.

The V call is TRBV20-1, the J call TRBJ1-5, with D possibly matching TRBD1 (5 bases). V was cut by 6 bases and J by 2 bases, with 14 bases left in between. The CDR3 length is 14 residues. In germline, CDR1 is DFQATT, CDR2 SNEGSKA (reference sequence). CDR3 DNA sequence: TGCAGTGCCCGAGTAAGCAGGGGCAATCAGCCCCAGCATTTT. It is translated as CSARVSRGNQPQHF.